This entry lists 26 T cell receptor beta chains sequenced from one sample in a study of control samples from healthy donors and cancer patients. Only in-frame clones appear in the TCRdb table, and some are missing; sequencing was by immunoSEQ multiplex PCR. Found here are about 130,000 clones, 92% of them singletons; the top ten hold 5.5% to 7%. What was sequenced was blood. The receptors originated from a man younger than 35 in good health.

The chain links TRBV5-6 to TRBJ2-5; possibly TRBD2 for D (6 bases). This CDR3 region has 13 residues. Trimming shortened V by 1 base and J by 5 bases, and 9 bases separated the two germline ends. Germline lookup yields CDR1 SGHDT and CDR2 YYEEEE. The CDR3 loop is CASSLSRGETQYF. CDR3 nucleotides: TGTGCCAGCAGCTTGTCACGGGGGGAGACCCAGTACTTC.

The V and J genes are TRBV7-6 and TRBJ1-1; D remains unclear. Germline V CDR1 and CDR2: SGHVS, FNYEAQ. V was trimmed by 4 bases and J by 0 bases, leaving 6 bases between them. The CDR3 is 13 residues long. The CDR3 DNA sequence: TGTGCCAGCAGCTCCCAGTTGAACACTGAAGCTTTCTTT. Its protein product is CASSSQLNTEAFF.

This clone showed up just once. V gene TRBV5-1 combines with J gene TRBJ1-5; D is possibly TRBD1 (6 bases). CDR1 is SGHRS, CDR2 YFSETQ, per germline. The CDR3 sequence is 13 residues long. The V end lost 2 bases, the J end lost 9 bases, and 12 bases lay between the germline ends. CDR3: CASSLTGYGPQHF. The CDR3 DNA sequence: TGCGCCAGCAGCTTAACAGGGTACGGGCCCCAGCATTTT.

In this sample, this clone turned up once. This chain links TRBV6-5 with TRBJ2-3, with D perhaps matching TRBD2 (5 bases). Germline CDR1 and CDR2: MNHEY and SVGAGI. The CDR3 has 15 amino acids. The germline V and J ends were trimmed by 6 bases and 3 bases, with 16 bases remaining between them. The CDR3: CASSPRSGVTDTQYF. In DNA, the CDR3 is TGTGCCAGCAGCCCCCGGTCCGGGGTGACAGATACGCAGTATTTT.

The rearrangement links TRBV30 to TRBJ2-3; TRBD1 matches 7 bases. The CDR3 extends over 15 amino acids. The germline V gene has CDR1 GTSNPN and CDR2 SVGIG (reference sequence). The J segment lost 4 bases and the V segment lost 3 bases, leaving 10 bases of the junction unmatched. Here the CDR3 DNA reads TGTGCCTGGAGCCCCGACAGGGTCAGGCCAGATACGCAGTATTTT. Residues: CAWSPDRVRPDTQYF.

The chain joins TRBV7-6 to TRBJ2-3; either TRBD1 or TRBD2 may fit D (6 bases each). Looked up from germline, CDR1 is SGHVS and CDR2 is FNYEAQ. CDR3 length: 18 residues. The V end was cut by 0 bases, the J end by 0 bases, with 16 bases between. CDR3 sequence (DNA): TGTGCCAGCAGCTTAGCCCTCAGTAGGGGGGTAAGCACAGATACGCAGTATTTT. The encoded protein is CASSLALSRGVSTDTQYF.

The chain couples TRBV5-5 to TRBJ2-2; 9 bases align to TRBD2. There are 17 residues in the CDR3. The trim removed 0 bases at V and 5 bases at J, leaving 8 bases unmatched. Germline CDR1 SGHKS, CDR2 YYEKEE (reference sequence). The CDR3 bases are TGTGCCAGCAGCTTGGCAGTTAGCGGGGGCAGGACCGGGGAGCTGTTTTTT. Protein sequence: CASSLAVSGGRTGELFF. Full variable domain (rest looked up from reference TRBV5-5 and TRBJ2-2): DAGVTQSPTHLIKTRGQQVTLRCSPISGHKSVSWYQQVLGQGPQFIFQYYEKEERGRGNFPDRFSARQFPNYSSELNVNALLLGDSALYLCASSLAVSGGRTGELFFGEGSRLTVL.

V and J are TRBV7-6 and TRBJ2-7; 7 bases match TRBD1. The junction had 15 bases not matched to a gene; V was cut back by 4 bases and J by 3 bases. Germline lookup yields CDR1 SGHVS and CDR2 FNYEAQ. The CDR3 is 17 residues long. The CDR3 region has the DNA TGTGCCAGCAGCTCCTCAACTCAGACAGGGCCCCGCTACGAGCAGTACTTC. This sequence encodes CASSSSTQTGPRYEQYF. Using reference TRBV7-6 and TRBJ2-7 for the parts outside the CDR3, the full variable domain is GAGVSQSPRYKVTKRGQDVALRCDPISGHVSLYWYRQALGQGPEFLTYFNYEAQQDKSGLPNDRFSAERPEGSISTLTIQRTEQRDSAMYRCASSSSTQTGPRYEQYFGPGTRLTVT.

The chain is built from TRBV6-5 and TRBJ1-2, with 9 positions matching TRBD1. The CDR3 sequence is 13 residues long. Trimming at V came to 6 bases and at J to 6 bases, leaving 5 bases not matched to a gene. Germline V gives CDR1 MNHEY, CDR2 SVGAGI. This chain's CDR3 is CASSPDRGNGYTF. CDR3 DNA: TGTGCCAGCAGCCCCGACAGGGGGAATGGCTACACCTTC.

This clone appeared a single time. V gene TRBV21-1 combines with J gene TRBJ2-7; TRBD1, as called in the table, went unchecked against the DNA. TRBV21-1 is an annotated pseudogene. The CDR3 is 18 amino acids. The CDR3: CASSKALFSTGTGYEQYF. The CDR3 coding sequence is TGTGCCAGCAGCAAAGCGCTTTTTTCGACCGGGACAGGCTACGAGCAGTACTTC.

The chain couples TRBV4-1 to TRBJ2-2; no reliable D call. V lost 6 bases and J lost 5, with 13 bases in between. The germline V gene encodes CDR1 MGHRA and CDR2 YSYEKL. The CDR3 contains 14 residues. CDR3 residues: CASRAGPETGELFF. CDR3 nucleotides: TGCGCCAGCAGGGCCGGGCCCGAGACCGGGGAGCTGTTTTTT.

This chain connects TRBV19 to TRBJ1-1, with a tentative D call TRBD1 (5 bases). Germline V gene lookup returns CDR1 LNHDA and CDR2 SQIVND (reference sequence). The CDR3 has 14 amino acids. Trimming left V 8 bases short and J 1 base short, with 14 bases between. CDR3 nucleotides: TGTGCCAGTGTTTCGGGACCCGCGAACACTGAAGCTTTCTTT. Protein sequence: CASVSGPANTEAFF.

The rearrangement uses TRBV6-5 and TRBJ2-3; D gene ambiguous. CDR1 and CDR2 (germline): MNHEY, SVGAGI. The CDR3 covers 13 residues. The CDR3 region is CAAGLGRTDTQYF. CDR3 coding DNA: TGTGCAGCCGGATTAGGTCGCACAGATACGCAGTATTTT.

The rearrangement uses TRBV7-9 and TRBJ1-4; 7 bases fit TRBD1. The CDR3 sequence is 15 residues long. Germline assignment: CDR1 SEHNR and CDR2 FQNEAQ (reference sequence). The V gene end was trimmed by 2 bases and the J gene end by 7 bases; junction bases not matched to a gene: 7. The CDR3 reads CASSLWRGRVEKLFF. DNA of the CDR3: TGTGCCAGCAGCTTATGGAGGGGGCGTGTTGAAAAACTGTTTTTT.

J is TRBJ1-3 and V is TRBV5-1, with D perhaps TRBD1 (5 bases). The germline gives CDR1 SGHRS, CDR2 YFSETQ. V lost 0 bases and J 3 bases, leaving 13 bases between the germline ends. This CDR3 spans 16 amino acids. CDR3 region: CASSLAGTAFGNTIYF. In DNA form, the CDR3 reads TGCGCCAGCAGCTTGGCCGGGACGGCCTTTGGAAACACCATATATTTT.

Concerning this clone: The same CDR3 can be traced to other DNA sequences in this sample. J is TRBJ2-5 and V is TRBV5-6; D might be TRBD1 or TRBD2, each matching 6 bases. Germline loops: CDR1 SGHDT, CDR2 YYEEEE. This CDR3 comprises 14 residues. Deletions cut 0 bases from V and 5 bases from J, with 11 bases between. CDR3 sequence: CASSLAGGQETQYF. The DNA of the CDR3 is TGTGCCAGCAGCTTGGCTGGGGGGCAGGAGACCCAGTACTTC.

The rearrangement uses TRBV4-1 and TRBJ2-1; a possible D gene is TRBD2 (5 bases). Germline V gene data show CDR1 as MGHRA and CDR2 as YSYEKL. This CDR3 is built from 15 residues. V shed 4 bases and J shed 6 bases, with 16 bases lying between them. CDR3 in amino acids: CASSPVLASGNEQFF. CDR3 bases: TGCGCCAGCAGCCCCGTTCTAGCCAGTGGCAATGAGCAGTTCTTC.

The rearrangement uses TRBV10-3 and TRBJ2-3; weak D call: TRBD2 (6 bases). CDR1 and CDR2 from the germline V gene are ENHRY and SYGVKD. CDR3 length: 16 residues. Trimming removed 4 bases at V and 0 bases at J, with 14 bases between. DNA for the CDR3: TGTGCCATCAGTGGGCATTACGGGACTAGCACAGATACGCAGTATTTT. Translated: CAISGHYGTSTDTQYF.

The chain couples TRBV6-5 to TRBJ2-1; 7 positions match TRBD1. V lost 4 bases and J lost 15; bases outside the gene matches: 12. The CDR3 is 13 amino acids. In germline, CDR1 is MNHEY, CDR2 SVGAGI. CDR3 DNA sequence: TGTGCCAGCAGTTCCTCCTCCCGGGACAGCGTGTTCTTC. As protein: CASSSSSRDSVFF.

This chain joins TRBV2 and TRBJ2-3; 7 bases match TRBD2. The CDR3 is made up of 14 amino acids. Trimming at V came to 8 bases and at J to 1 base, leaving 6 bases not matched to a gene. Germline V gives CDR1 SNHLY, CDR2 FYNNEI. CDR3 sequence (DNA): TGTGCCAGCCTTCCGGGGGGAGGCACAGATACGCAGTATTTT. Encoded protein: CASLPGGGTDTQYF.

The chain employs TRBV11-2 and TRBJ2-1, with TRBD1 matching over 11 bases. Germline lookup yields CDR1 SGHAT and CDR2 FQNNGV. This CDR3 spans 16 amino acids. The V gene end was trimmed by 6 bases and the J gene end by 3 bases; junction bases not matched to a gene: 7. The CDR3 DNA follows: TGTGCCAGCAGGGGTAGGGGACAGGGGGGCTACAATGAGCAGTTCTTC. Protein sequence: CASRGRGQGGYNEQFF.

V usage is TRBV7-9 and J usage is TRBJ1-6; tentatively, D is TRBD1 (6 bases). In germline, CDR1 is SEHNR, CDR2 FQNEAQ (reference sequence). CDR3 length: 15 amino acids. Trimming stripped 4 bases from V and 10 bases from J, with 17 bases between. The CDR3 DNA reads TGTGCCAGCAGCTGGGGGGACACACTTTCCTCACCCCTCCACTTT. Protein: CASSWGDTLSSPLHF.

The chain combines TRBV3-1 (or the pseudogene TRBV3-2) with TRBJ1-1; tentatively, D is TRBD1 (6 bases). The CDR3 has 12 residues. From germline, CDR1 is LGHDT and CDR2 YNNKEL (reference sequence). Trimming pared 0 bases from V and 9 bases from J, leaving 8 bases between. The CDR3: CASSQEGGKAFF. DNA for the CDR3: TGTGCCAGCAGCCAAGAAGGGGGGAAAGCTTTCTTT.

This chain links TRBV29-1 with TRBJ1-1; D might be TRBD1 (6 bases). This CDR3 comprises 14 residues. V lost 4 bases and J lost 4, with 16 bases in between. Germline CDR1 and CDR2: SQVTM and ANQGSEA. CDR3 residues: CSVVAPTGRTEAFF. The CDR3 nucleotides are TGCAGCGTTGTGGCCCCGACAGGTCGCACTGAAGCTTTCTTT.

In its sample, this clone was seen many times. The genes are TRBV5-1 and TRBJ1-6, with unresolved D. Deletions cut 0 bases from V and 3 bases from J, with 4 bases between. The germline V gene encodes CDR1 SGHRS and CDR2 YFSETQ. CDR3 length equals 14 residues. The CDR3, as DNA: TGCGCCAGCAGCTTGGATCTCTATAATTCACCCCTCCACTTT. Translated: CASSLDLYNSPLHF.

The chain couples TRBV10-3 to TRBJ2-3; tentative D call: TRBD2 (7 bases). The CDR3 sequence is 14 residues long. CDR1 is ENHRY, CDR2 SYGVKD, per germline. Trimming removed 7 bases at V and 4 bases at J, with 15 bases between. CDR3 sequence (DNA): TGTGCCATCAAATTGGCGGGGGCCTCAGATACGCAGTATTTT. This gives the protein CAIKLAGASDTQYF.